This TCR beta chain is from a study of blood T cell repertoires in COVID-19. As originally analysed: For nucleated cells, counts were estimated from reference gene primer amplification. TCRdb's copy holds only in-frame clones and misses some; the assay was immunoSEQ multiplex PCR. That table is the source of V, J and clone size, and D and trimming were worked out from the DNA. The table shows roughly 56,000 clones, with 85% occurring only once. The J segment lost 5 bases and the V segment lost 4 bases, leaving 3 bases of the junction unmatched. Germline-derived CDR1 and CDR2 are MDHEN and SYDVKM. The CDR3 length is 16 residues.

What was sequenced was peripheral blood. The chain links TRBV28 to TRBJ1-6; TRBD1 agrees at 12 bases. This receptor was obtained from a human donor in a cohort sampled during active COVID-19. The CDR3 sequence is CASSSGTGGNNSPLHF. In DNA form, the CDR3 reads TGTGCCAGCAGTTCGGGGACAGGGGGCAATAATTCACCCCTCCACTTT.